The next 12 T cell receptor beta chains were all read from a single sample in a study of cytomegalovirus exposure and HLA in healthy donors. PCR amplification relied on 60 Vbeta primers (plus 13 Jbeta primers). Here immunoSEQ multiplex PCR was the method, and the copy in TCRdb shows in-frame clones only, minus some. Of 95,000 to 150,000 clones in the sample, about three quarters are singletons; the top ten hold 2.5% to 3.5%. What was sequenced was PBMCs. These receptors were obtained from a woman aged 40 to 50 in good health and CMV-seropositive.

The rearrangement links TRBV25-1 to TRBJ1-6, with 11 bases lining up with TRBD1. The CDR3 runs 14 residues. Germline CDR1 MGHDK, CDR2 SYGVNS. V lost 4 bases and J lost 8; bases outside the gene matches: 1. CDR3 sequence (DNA): TGTGCCAGCAGTGCGGGACAGGGGGATTCACCCCTCCACTTT. It codes for CASSAGQGDSPLHF.

The rearrangement joins TRBV19 to TRBJ2-5; possibly TRBD1 for D (5 bases). The end of the DNA aligns better with TRBJ2-7, so the J call may be wrong. The CDR3 is 12 residues long. The germline gives CDR1 LNHDA, CDR2 SQIVND (reference sequence). As DNA, the CDR3 is TGTGCCAGTAGTATTGACAGCTACGAGCAGTACTTC. Amino acids: CASSIDSYEQYF.

V and J are TRBV5-4 and TRBJ1-2; unclear D gene. The V and J ends lost 3 bases and 6 bases respectively, with 6 bases between them. The CDR3 runs 11 residues. CDR1 SGHNT and CDR2 YYREEE come from the germline V gene (reference sequence). CDR3 residues: CASSWEDGYTF. CDR3 coding DNA: TGTGCCAGCAGCTGGGAGGATGGCTACACCTTC.

The chain employs TRBV18 and TRBJ2-3, with 8 bases lining up with TRBD2. The germline V gene encodes CDR1 KGHSH and CDR2 LQKENI. CDR3 length: 14 residues. Losses at the gene ends were 3 bases for V and 5 bases for J; bases not matched to a gene: 4. CDR3: CASSPGGDEDTQYF. CDR3 sequence (DNA): TGTGCCAGCTCACCCGGGGGGGACGAAGATACGCAGTATTTT.

This clone was detected only once. This chain connects TRBV29-1 to TRBJ2-5; D might be TRBD2 (6 bases). The CDR3 totals 11 residues. Trimming took off 8 bases at V and 4 bases at J, with 11 bases between the two ends. Germline CDR1 and CDR2: SQVTM and ANQGSEA. CDR3 loop: CSPERAETQYF. The CDR3 nucleotides are TGCAGCCCCGAGCGGGCAGAGACCCAGTACTTC.

This clone was counted between two and nine times. The V and J genes are TRBV10-3 and TRBJ1-1; a possible D gene is TRBD1 (6 bases). Trimming left V 10 bases short and J 1 base short, with 7 bases between. The CDR3 is made up of 11 amino acids. CDR1 is ENHRY and CDR2 is SYGVKD in the germline V gene. The chain's CDR3 is CATQGNTEAFF. The CDR3 nucleotides are TGTGCCACACAGGGGAACACTGAAGCTTTCTTT.

V usage is TRBV30 and J usage is TRBJ1-4; D remains unclear. Germline V gene sequence: CDR1 GTSNPN, CDR2 SVGIG (reference sequence). V lost 2 bases to trimming and J lost 10 bases, with 14 bases between them. The length of the CDR3 is 13 residues. The CDR3 bases are TGTGCCTGGAGTAACGGGTCCAAAGGAAAACTGTTTTTT. Protein product: CAWSNGSKGKLFF. Drawing the rest from reference TRBV30 and TRBJ1-4, the complete variable domain is SQTIHQWPATLVQPVGSPLSLECTVEGTSNPNLYWYRQAAGRGLQLLFYSVGIGQISSEVPQNLSASRPQDRQFILSSKKLLLSDSGFYLCAWSNGSKGKLFFGSGTQLSVL.

The chain joins TRBV7-2 to TRBJ2-1; D remains unclear. This CDR3 has 15 amino acids. Trimming cost V 5 bases and J 9 bases, with 20 bases left between them. The germline V gene has CDR1 SGHTA and CDR2 FQGNSA. The CDR3 loop reads CASSATARLGGEQFF. The CDR3 DNA is TGTGCCAGCAGCGCGACGGCTAGGTTGGGTGGTGAGCAGTTCTTC.

The sample holds one count of this clone. J is TRBJ2-3 and V is TRBV7-9; no clear D. The CDR3 has 12 residues. Germline values: CDR1 SEHNR, CDR2 FQNEAQ (reference sequence). The V end lost 5 bases, the J end lost 2 bases, and 5 bases lay between the germline ends. CDR3 protein: CASSPITDTQYF. The CDR3 DNA is TGTGCCAGCAGCCCCATCACAGATACGCAGTATTTT.

V and J are TRBV4-1 and TRBJ1-3; possible D gene TRBD1, 5 bases. V was cut by 0 bases and J by 2 bases, with 8 bases left in between. The CDR3 is 15 residues long. Germline CDR1 reads MGHRA; CDR2 reads YSYEKL. CDR3 residues: CASSQDGAAGNTIYF. CDR3 in DNA: TGCGCCAGCAGCCAAGATGGGGCTGCTGGAAACACCATATATTTT.

This clone was seen once. The chain employs TRBV25-1 and TRBJ1-4; TRBD1 matches 8 bases. The CDR3 runs 13 residues. Germline-derived CDR1 and CDR2 are MGHDK and SYGVNS. V lost 6 bases, J lost 8 bases, and 5 bases stayed unmatched. CDR3 sequence reads: CASRQGGGEKLFF. The CDR3 nucleotides are TGTGCCAGCAGACAGGGGGGGGGAGAAAAACTGTTTTTT. The whole variable domain, filled in from reference TRBV25-1 and TRBJ1-4, reads EADIYQTPRYLVIGTGKKITLECSQTMGHDKMYWYQQDPGMELHLIHYSYGVNSTEKGDLSSESTVSRIRTEHFPLTLESARPSHTSQYLCASRQGGGEKLFFGSGTQLSVL.

J is TRBJ2-1 and V is TRBV10-3, with TRBD2 identical over 8 bases. The CDR3 contains 15 residues. CDR1 is ENHRY and CDR2 is SYGVKD in the germline V gene. V shed 4 bases, J shed 0 bases, and the junction held 2 bases outside the gene matches. The CDR3 is CAISGTSGSYNEQFF. The DNA of the CDR3 is TGTGCCATCAGTGGAACTAGCGGCTCCTACAATGAGCAGTTCTTC.